This T cell receptor beta chain was identified during a study of T cell clonotyping in hematopoietic cell transplantation. The table came from immunoSEQ multiplex PCR; TCRdb's copy has only in-frame clones and leaves some out. This table holds tens of thousands of clones, 94% found once. Whole-study results and caveats: Few recipient clonotypes overlapped donors; over 95% were de novo at given depth. Recipient TCR diversity dropped after transplant; expanded clonotypes rose from day 30 to 180.

J lost 8 bases, V lost 5 bases, and 13 bases had no gene match. This CDR3 has 16 residues. Germline assignment: CDR1 SGHTA and CDR2 FQGNSA. Remarks on this clone: The antigen remains undetermined.

This sequence was found in a woman aged 45-59 years in good health. Some clones in this sample may be carry-over from other donors' samples. This sequence joins TRBV7-2 and TRBJ2-4, with 9 bases that match TRBD2. What was sequenced was peripheral blood mononuclear cells. The CDR3 bases are TGTGCCAGCAGCCCCTCTAGCGGGGCCCAGCAGGACATTCAGTACTTC. This gives the protein CASSPSSGAQQDIQYF.